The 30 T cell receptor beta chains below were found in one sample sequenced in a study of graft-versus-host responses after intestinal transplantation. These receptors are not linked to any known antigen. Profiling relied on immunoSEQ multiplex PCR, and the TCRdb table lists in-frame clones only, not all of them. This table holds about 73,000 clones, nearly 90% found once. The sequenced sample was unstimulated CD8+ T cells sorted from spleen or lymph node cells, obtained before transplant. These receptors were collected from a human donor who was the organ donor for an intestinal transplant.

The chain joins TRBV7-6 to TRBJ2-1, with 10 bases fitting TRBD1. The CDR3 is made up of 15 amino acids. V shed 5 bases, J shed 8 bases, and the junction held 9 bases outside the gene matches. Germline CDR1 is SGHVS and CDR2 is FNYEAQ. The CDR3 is CASSPPWTGGDEQFF. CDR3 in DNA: TGTGCCAGCAGCCCACCTTGGACAGGGGGGGATGAGCAGTTCTTC.

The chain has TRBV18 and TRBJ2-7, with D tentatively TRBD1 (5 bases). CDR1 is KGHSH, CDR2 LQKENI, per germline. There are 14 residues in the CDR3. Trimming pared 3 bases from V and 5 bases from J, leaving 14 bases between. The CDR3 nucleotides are TGTGCCAGCTCACCGAGTCCCAGGGCCCACGAGCAGTACGTC. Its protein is CASSPSPRAHEQYV.

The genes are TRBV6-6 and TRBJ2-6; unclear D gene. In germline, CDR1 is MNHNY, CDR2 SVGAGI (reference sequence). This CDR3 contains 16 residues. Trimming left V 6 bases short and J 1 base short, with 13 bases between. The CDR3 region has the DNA TGTGCCAGCAGCCACGCCGACATATCTGGGGCCAACGTCCTGACTTTC. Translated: CASSHADISGANVLTF.

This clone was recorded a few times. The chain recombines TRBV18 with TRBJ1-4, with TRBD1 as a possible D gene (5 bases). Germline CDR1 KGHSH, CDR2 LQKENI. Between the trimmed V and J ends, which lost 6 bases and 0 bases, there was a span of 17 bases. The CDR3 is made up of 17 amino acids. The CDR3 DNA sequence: TGTGCCAGCTCCCAAAGACAGACTTCAGCAACTAATGAAAAACTGTTTTTT. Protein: CASSQRQTSATNEKLFF.

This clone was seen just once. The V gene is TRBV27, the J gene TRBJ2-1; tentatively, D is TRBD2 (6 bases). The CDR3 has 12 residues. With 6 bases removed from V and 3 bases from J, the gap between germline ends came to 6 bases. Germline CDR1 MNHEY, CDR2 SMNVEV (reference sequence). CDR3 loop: CASRDYYNEQFF. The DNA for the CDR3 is TGTGCCAGCAGGGACTACTACAATGAGCAGTTCTTC.

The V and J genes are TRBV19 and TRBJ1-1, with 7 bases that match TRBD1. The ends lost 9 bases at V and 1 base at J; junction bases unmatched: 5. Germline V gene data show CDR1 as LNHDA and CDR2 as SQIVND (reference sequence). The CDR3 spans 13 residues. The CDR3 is CASQTGWNTEAFF. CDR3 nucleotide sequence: TGTGCCAGCCAGACAGGGTGGAACACTGAAGCTTTCTTT. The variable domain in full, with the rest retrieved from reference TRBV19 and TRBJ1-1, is DGGITQSPKYLFRKEGQNVTLSCEQNLNHDAMYWYRQDPGQGLRLIYYSQIVNDFQKGDIAEGYSVSREKKESFPLTVTSAQKNPTAFYLCASQTGWNTEAFFGQGTRLTVV.

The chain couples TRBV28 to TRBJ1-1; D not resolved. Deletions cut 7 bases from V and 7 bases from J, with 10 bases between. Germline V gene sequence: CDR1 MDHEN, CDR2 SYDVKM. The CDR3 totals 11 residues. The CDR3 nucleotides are TGTGCCAGCAATGTCGGGGATGAAGCTTTCTTT. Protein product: CASNVGDEAFF.

CDR3 protein: CASSQDGQEETQYF. The CDR3 nucleotides read TGCGCCAGCAGCCAAGATGGGCAGGAAGAGACCCAGTACTTC. The chain couples TRBV4-3 to TRBJ2-5; D not resolved. Germline V gene lookup returns CDR1 LGHNA and CDR2 YSLEER. V lost 0 bases and J lost 3, with 8 bases in between. There are 14 residues in the CDR3.

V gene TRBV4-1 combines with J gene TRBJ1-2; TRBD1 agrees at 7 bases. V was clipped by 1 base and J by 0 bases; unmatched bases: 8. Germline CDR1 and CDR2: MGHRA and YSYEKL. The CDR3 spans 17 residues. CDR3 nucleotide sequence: TGCGCCAGCAGCCAAGGGGACAGTATACTTTCTAACTATGGCTACACCTTC. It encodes CASSQGDSILSNYGYTF.

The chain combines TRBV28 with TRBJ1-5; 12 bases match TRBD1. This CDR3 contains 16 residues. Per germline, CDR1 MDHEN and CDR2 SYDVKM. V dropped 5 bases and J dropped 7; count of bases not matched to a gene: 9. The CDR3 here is CASSDRDRGLGQPQHF. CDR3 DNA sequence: TGTGCCAGCAGTGACCGGGACAGGGGGCTGGGACAGCCCCAGCATTTT. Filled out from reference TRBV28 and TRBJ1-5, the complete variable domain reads DVKVTQSSRYLVKRTGEKVFLECVQDMDHENMFWYRQDPGLGLRLIYFSYDVKMKEKGDIPEGYSVSREKKERFSLILESASTNQTSMYLCASSDRDRGLGQPQHFGDGTRLSIL.

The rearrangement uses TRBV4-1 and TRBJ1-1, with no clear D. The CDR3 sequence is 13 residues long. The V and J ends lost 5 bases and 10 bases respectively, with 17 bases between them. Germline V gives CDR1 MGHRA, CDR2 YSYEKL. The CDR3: CASSVPLVRRAFF. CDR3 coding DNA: TGCGCCAGCAGCGTACCTCTGGTCCGGAGAGCTTTCTTT.

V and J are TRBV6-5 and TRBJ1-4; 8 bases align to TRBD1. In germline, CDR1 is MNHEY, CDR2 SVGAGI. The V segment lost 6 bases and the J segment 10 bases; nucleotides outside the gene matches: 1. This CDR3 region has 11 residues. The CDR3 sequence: CASRGTGKLFF. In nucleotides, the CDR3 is TGTGCCAGCAGGGGGACAGGAAAACTGTTTTTT.

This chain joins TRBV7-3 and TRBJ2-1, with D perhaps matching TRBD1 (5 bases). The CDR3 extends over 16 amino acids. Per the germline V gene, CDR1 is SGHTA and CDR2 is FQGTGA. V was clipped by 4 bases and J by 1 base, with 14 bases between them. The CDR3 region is CASSSTRQLSYNEQFF. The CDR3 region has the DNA TGTGCCAGCAGCTCAACGCGACAGTTATCCTACAATGAGCAGTTCTTC.

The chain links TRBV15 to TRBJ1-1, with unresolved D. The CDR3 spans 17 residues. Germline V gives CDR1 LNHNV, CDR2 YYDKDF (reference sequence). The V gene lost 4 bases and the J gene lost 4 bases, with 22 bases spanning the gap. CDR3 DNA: TGTGCCACCAGCAAAGATGGTTTGGGCTCTGCTGGCACTGAAGCTTTCTTT. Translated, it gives CATSKDGLGSAGTEAFF.

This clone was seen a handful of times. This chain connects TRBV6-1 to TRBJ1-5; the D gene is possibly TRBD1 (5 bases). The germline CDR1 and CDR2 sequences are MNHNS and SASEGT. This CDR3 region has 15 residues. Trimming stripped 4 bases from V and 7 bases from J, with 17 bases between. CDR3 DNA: TGTGCCAGCAGTGTAGGGGACGGGGGGGGGCAGCCCCAGCATTTT. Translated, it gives CASSVGDGGGQPQHF.

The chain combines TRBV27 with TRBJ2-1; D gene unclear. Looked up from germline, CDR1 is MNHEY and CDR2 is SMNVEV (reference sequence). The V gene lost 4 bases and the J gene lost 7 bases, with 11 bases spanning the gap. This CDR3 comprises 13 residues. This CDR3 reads CASSSLSQNEQFF. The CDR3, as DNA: TGTGCCAGCAGTTCACTATCCCAAAATGAGCAGTTCTTC.

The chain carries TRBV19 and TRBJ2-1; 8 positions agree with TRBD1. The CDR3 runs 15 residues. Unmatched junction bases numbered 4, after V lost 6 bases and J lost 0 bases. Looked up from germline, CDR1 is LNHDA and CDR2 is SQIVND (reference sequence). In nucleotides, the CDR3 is TGTGCCAGTAGACAGGGGGTTAGCTCCTACAATGAGCAGTTCTTC. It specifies CASRQGVSSYNEQFF.

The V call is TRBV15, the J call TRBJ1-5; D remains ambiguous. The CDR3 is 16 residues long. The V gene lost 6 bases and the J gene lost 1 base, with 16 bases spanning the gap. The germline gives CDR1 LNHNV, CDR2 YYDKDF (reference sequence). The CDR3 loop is CATSTDFSWSNQPQHF. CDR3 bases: TGTGCCACCAGTACCGATTTTAGCTGGAGCAATCAGCCCCAGCATTTT.

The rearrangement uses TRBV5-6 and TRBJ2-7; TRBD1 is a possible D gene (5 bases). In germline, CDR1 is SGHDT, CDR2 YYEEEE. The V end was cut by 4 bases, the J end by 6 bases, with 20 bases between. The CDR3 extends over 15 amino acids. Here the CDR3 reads CASSLGHAPPIEQYV. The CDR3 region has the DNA TGTGCCAGCAGCCTCGGACACGCTCCTCCTATCGAGCAGTACGTC.

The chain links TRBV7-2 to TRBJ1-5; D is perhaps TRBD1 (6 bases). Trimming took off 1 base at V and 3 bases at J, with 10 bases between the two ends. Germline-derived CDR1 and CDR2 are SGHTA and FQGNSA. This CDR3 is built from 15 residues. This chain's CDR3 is CASSLGRGYNQPQHF. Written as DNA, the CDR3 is TGTGCCAGCAGCTTAGGCAGGGGCTACAATCAGCCCCAGCATTTT. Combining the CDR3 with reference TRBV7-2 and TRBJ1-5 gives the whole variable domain GAGVSQSPSNKVTEKGKDVELRCDPISGHTALYWYRQSLGQGLEFLIYFQGNSAPDKSGLPSDRFSAERTGGSVSTLTIQRTQQEDSAVYLCASSLGRGYNQPQHFGDGTRLSIL.

DNA for the CDR3: TGCGCCAGCAGCCAAGATTTAGGGGACTTGGGTGGCTACACCTTC. This translates into CASSQDLGDLGGYTF. The chain employs TRBV4-3 and TRBJ1-2; D perhaps matches TRBD1 (5 bases). Trimming stripped 0 bases from V and 7 bases from J, with 15 bases between. This CDR3 has 15 residues. Germline V gives CDR1 LGHNA, CDR2 YSLEER.

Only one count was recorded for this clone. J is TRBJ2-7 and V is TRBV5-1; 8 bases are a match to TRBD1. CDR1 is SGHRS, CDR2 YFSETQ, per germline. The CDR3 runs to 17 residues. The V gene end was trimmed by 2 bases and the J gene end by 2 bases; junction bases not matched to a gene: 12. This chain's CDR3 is CASSLYALDRATYEQYV. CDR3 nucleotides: TGCGCCAGCAGCTTATATGCTTTGGACAGGGCCACCTACGAGCAGTACGTC.

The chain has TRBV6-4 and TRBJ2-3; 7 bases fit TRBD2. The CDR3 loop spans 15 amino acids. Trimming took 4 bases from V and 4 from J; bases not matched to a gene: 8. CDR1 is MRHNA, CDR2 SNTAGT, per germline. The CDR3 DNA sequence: TGTGCCAGCAGTGGAAGGCGCGGGGGATCAGATACGCAGTATTTT. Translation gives CASSGRRGGSDTQYF.

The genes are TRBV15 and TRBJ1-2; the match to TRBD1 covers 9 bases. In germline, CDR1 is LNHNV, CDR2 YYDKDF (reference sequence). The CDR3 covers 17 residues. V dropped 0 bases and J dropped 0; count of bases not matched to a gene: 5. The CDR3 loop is CATSRERRDRANYGYTF. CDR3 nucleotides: TGTGCCACCAGCAGAGAACGCCGGGACAGGGCTAACTATGGCTACACCTTC.

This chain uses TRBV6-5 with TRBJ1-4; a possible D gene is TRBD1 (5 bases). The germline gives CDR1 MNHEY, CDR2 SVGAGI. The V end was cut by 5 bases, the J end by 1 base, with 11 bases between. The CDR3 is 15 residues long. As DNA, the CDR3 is TGTGCCAGCAGTGGCGGGGGGGGAACTAATGAAAAACTGTTTTTT. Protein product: CASSGGGGTNEKLFF.

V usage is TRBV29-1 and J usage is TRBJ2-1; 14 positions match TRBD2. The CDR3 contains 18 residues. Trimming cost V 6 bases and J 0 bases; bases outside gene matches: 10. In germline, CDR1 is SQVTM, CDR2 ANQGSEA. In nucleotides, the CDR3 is TGCAGCGTCCCTCGGACTAGCGGGGGGTCGAGCTCCTACAATGAGCAGTTCTTC. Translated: CSVPRTSGGSSSYNEQFF.

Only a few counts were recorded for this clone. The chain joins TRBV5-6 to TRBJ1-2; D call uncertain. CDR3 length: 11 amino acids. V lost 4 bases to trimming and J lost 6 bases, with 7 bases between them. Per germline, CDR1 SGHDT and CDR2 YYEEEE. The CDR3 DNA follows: TGTGCCAGCAGCCCCGGTGATGGCTACACCTTC. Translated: CASSPGDGYTF.

DNA of the CDR3: TGTGCCAGCAGCTTAGCAAACCGGGACTATCAAAACAATGAGCAGTTCTTC. This gives the protein CASSLANRDYQNNEQFF. The chain uses TRBV11-2 and TRBJ2-1; 7 bases agree with TRBD2. Per the germline V gene, CDR1 is SGHAT and CDR2 is FQNNGV. Losses at the gene ends were 1 base for V and 5 bases for J; bases not matched to a gene: 11. The CDR3 sequence is 17 residues long.

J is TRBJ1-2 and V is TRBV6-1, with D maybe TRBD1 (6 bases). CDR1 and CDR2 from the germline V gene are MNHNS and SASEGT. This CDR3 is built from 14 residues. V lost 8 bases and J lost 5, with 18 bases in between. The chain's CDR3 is CASQTQGAQYGYTF. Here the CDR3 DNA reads TGTGCCAGCCAAACACAGGGTGCTCAGTATGGCTACACCTTC.

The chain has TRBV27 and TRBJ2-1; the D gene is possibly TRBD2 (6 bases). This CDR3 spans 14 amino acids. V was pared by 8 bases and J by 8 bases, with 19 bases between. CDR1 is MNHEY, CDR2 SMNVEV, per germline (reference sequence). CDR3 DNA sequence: TGTGCCAGCTCCCGAGGGGAGGTGTGGGATGAGCAGTTCTTC. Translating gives CASSRGEVWDEQFF.